This T cell receptor beta chain was captured by sequencing in a study of blood T cell repertoires in COVID-19. Data came from immunoSEQ multiplex PCR; TCRdb stores just in-frame clones and leaves some out. The sample shows 75,000 to 100,000 clones, nearly 90% of them seen only once. The junction had 15 bases not matched to a gene; V was cut back by 3 bases and J by 6 bases. The CDR3 covers 17 residues. The germline V gene has CDR1 SGHRS and CDR2 YFSETQ. This TCR was sampled from a man aged 65-85 years with acute or convalescent COVID-19. The gene calls are TRBV5-1 and TRBJ1-2; TRBD1 aligns across 9 bases. Sequences were obtained from peripheral blood. Written as DNA, the CDR3 is TGCGCCAGCAGCTCGCGTGACAGGGGGAGTGAAGGGGATGGCTACACCTTC. Protein: CASSSRDRGSEGDGYTF. The whole variable domain, filled in from reference TRBV5-1 and TRBJ1-2, reads KAGVTQTPRYLIKTRGQQVTLSCSPISGHRSVSWYQQTPGQGLQFLFEYFSETQRNKGNFPGRFSGRQFSNSRSEMNVSTLELGDSALYLCASSSRDRGSEGDGYTFGSGTRLTVV.